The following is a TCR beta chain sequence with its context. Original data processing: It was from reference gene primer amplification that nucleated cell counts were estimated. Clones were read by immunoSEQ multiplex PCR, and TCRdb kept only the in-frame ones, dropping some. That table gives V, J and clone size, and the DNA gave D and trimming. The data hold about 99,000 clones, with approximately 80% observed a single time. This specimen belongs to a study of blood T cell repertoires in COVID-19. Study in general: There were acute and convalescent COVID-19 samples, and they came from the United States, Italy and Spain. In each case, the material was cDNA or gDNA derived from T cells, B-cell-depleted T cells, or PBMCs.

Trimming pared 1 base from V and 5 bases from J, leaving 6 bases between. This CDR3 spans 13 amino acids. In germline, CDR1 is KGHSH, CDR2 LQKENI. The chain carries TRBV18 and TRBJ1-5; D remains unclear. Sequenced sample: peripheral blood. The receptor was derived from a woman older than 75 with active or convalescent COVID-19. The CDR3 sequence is CASSPLRDQPQHF. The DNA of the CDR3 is TGTGCCAGCTCACCACTTCGTGATCAGCCCCAGCATTTT.